Following are 4 T cell receptor beta chains from one sample sequenced in a study of shared clonotypes between healthy human individuals. Terminally differentiated effector memory CD45RA+ cells were left out of the naive CD8 fraction, which was CD45RO-negative and positively selected for CCR7. Generated by immunoSEQ multiplex PCR, the TCRdb table keeps only in-frame clones and is missing some. The table records about 750,000 clones, 80% to 95% of them present only once. Material: naive CD8+ T cells sorted from blood. The receptors shown here come from a man younger than 45 in good health.

This clone was detected a few times. The J gene is TRBJ2-7, the V gene TRBV28; D remains unclear. Germline CDR1 MDHEN, CDR2 SYDVKM. V was cut by 2 bases and J by 1 base, with 6 bases left in between. This CDR3 has 13 residues. The CDR3 is CASSLRRSYEQYF. The CDR3 DNA reads TGTGCCAGCAGTTTAAGGAGATCCTACGAGCAGTACTTC.

The chain combines TRBV9 with TRBJ1-1; D is possibly TRBD1 (6 bases). Trimming removed 4 bases at V and 0 bases at J, with 16 bases between. Germline loops: CDR1 SGDLS, CDR2 YYNGEE. The CDR3 totals 16 residues. DNA of the CDR3: TGTGCCAGCAGCTCCAGGGGTGAAGACATGAACACTGAAGCTTTCTTT. Protein sequence: CASSSRGEDMNTEAFF.

Of note for this clone: A junction boundary mismatches the germline segment, possibly from a read error. The chain has TRBV7-9 and TRBJ2-2; no firm D call. This CDR3 spans 14 amino acids. Germline V gives CDR1 SEHNR, CDR2 FQNEAQ (reference sequence). The CDR3 DNA follows: TGCGCCAGCAGCCAAGTCGGGAACACCGGGGAGCTGTTTTTT. This gives the protein CASSQVGNTGELFF.

In DNA form, the CDR3 reads TGCAGCGTTGTGCTCCAGAACACTGAAGCTTTCTTT. Amino acids: CSVVLQNTEAFF. The rearrangement joins TRBV29-1 to TRBJ1-1; D gene unclear. There are 12 residues in the CDR3. Deletions cut 4 bases from V and 1 base from J, with 7 bases between. Germline-derived CDR1 and CDR2 are SQVTM and ANQGSEA.